A single sample is the source of the 13 T cell receptor beta chains below, sequenced in a study of blood T cell repertoires in COVID-19. The data were produced by immunoSEQ multiplex PCR, yet TCRdb's version contains in-frame clones alone and is incomplete. Counted here are around 110,000 clones, roughly four fifths occurring once; the ten biggest clones make up 6.2%. The material sequenced was peripheral blood. All receptors come from a man older than 75 with COVID-19, enrolled during active disease.

The rearrangement uses TRBV28 and TRBJ1-2; 12 nucleotides match TRBD1. CDR1 and CDR2 (germline): MDHEN, SYDVKM. V was clipped by 4 bases and J by 8 bases; unmatched bases: 5. The CDR3 is made up of 14 amino acids. CDR3 coding DNA: TGTGCCAGCAGTTCGGGACAGGGGGCGGACGGCTACACCTTC. This encodes CASSSGQGADGYTF.

On this clone itself: In the same sample, other DNA sequences code for this CDR3. This sequence joins TRBV6-6 and TRBJ1-5; D is undetermined. V was cut by 6 bases and J by 7 bases, with 22 bases left in between. The CDR3 runs 16 residues. The germline V gene has CDR1 MNHNY and CDR2 SVGAGI (reference sequence). The CDR3 coding sequence is TGTGCCAGCAGCCCTCAACTCCCCTCGGCGGGGCAGCCCCAGCATTTT. Its protein product is CASSPQLPSAGQPQHF.

The rearrangement links TRBV28 to TRBJ1-2; TRBD1 aligns across 8 bases. The CDR3 consists of 19 residues. Per the germline V gene, CDR1 is MDHEN and CDR2 is SYDVKM. V lost 0 bases, J lost 5 bases, and 17 bases stayed unmatched. In DNA, the CDR3 is TGTGCCAGCAGTTTATGGTCTGGGACAGGCGGAGCCCAAAGGTATGGCTACACCTTC. Residues: CASSLWSGTGGAQRYGYTF.

This chain links TRBV7-2 with TRBJ2-1; maybe TRBD2 (6 bases). Looked up from germline, CDR1 is SGHTA and CDR2 is FQGNSA. Trimming took off 0 bases at V and 2 bases at J, with 14 bases between the two ends. CDR3 length equals 17 residues. DNA of the CDR3: TGTGCCAGCAGCTTAGCAGAGGACTACGGGCCCTACAATGAGCAGTTCTTC. It specifies CASSLAEDYGPYNEQFF.

The rearrangement uses TRBV7-8 and TRBJ2-2; TRBD2 aligns across 9 bases. This CDR3 region has 17 residues. V was pared by 6 bases and J by 5 bases, with 13 bases of the junction left unmatched. Germline CDR1 and CDR2: SGHVS and FQNEAQ. CDR3 region: CASRHGASGERTGELFF. The CDR3 coding sequence is TGTGCCAGCAGGCATGGGGCTAGCGGGGAGAGGACCGGGGAGCTGTTTTTT.

This chain joins TRBV27 and TRBJ2-7; no clear D gene. The CDR3 has 12 amino acids. Germline CDR1 MNHEY, CDR2 SMNVEV (reference sequence). Trimming stripped 5 bases from V and 2 bases from J, with 7 bases between. CDR3: CASSTTTYEQYF. The CDR3 DNA reads TGTGCCAGCAGTACAACTACCTACGAGCAGTACTTC.

This chain connects TRBV6-1 to TRBJ1-4, with TRBD1 as a possible D gene (6 bases). Trimming left V 3 bases short and J 2 bases short, with 13 bases between. CDR3 length equals 16 residues. Germline CDR1 MNHNS, CDR2 SASEGT. The CDR3, as DNA: TGTGCCAGCAGTGATGCAGGGGAGCGGACTAATGAAAAACTGTTTTTT. This sequence encodes CASSDAGERTNEKLFF.

The chain combines TRBV9 with TRBJ2-3; TRBD1 is a possible D gene (6 bases). Trimming removed 0 bases from V and 2 bases from J, with 19 bases in between. This CDR3 spans 18 amino acids. Germline V CDR1 and CDR2: SGDLS, YYNGEE. In nucleotides, the CDR3 is TGTGCCAGCAGCGTAGGGGTCGATTGGGGGCCGACCACAGATACGCAGTATTTT. Translation gives CASSVGVDWGPTTDTQYF.

The rearrangement joins TRBV11-3 to TRBJ2-5; possible D gene TRBD2, 5 bases. V lost 4 bases and J lost 5, with 5 bases in between. Germline lookup yields CDR1 SGHNT and CDR2 YENEEA. This CDR3 spans 11 amino acids. The DNA for the CDR3 is TGTGCCAGCAGCTCGGGGGAGACCCAGTACTTC. Its translation: CASSSGETQYF.

The CDR3 is CASSSSGSGTDTQYF. The CDR3 DNA is TGTGCCAGCAGTTCTAGCGGGAGCGGCACAGATACGCAGTATTTT. The chain combines TRBV28 with TRBJ2-3; 10 bases are a match to TRBD2. Per the germline V gene, CDR1 is MDHEN and CDR2 is SYDVKM. This CDR3 comprises 15 residues. V shed 4 bases, J shed 1 base, and the junction held 2 bases outside the gene matches. Together with reference TRBV28 and TRBJ2-3, the CDR3 gives the full variable domain: DVKVTQSSRYLVKRTGEKVFLECVQDMDHENMFWYRQDPGLGLRLIYFSYDVKMKEKGDIPEGYSVSREKKERFSLILESASTNQTSMYLCASSSSGSGTDTQYFGPGTRLTVL.

This clone occurred once. The gene calls are TRBV14 and TRBJ2-5, with 7 nucleotides matching TRBD1. V gave up 1 base and J gave up 7 bases; unmatched junction bases: 12. The CDR3 extends over 16 amino acids. The germline CDR1 and CDR2 sequences are SGHDN and FVKESK. As DNA, the CDR3 is TGTGCCAGCAGCCAAGTGACAGGGATGCTCTGGGGGACCCAGTACTTC. Translated, it gives CASSQVTGMLWGTQYF.

This clone was found a few times. The chain uses TRBV5-4 and TRBJ2-3, with D possibly being TRBD2 (6 bases). CDR1 is SGHNT and CDR2 is YYREEE in the germline V gene (reference sequence). V gave up 4 bases and J gave up 8 bases, with 20 bases separating them. The CDR3 loop spans 15 amino acids. CDR3 nucleotide sequence: TGTGCCAGCAGCGGGGTTACTCGGGGGACGGGTACGCAGTATTTT. Translation gives CASSGVTRGTGTQYF.

The chain joins TRBV28 to TRBJ2-5; D may be TRBD2 (5 bases). Germline CDR1 is MDHEN and CDR2 is SYDVKM. The CDR3 runs 13 residues. V was shortened by 8 bases and J by 4 bases, with 14 bases between the two germline ends. CDR3 in amino acids: CASLREIGETQYF. The CDR3 DNA sequence: TGTGCCAGCCTCCGGGAAATAGGAGAGACCCAGTACTTC.